This TCR beta chain was recovered during a study of tumor-infiltrating lymphocytes in primary liver carcinoma. Overall study results and limits: The study found a significantly higher top-250-clone fraction in tumors than in blood (p = 0.039).

The study co-extracted DNA and RNA from roughly 20-30 mg of unsorted bulk tissue. Making TCR beta cDNA involved around 520 ng total RNA and a constant-region primer. Libraries for TCR beta were built through three nested multiplex PCR rounds, which together made up a slightly modified ARM-PCR procedure. It was with TRBV1-TRBV30 forward primers and a C-beta reverse primer that the first two PCR rounds were run, at roughly 9 cycles each. One entry per CDR3 protein results from TCRdb running MiXCR on the multiplex PCR reads. Among more than 20,000 distinct CDR3 sequences listed, 80% were seen once. The CDR3 is 16 residues long, ends included. Germline V gene lookup returns CDR1 LGHNA and CDR2 YSLEER. As for this clonotype: Its antigen is not known. Because the CDR3 is missing its conserved closing phenylalanine or tryptophan, this is likely a read error. The limits of the CDR3 on the DNA are not certain, so only TCRdb's listed CDR3 is given.

The chain has TRBV4-3 and TRBJ2-1; TRBD2 reflects the table's D call only, with no check against the DNA. The source material was liver tumor tissue from sampling region 2. Documented subset: tumor region T2, inferior pole. The sequence was collected from a young woman with primary liver carcinoma and hepatitis B virus infection. The CDR3: CASGQNVAGARNERFL.